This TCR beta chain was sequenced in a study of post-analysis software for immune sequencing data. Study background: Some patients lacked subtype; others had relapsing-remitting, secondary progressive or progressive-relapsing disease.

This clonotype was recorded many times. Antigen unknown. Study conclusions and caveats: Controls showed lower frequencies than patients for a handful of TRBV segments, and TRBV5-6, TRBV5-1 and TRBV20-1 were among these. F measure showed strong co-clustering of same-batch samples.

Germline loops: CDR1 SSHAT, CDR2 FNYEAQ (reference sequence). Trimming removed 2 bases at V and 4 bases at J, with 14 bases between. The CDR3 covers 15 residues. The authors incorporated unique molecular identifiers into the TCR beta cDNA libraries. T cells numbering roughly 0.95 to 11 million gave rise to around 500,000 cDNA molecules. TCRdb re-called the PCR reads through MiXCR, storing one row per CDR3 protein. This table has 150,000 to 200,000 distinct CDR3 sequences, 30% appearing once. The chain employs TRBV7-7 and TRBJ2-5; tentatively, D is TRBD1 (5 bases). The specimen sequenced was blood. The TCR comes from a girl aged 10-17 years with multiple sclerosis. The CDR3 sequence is CASSLQGPGGETQYF. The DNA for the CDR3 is TGTGCCAGCAGCTTACAGGGCCCCGGCGGAGAGACCCAGTACTTC.